This T cell receptor beta chain comes out of a study of blood T cell repertoires in COVID-19. On the study more broadly: Whether acute or convalescent, the COVID-19 samples came from the United States, Italy and Spain.

Per the authors' pipeline: Estimation of nucleated cell counts was performed using reference gene primer amplification. Libraries were prepared by immunoSEQ multiplex PCR; TCRdb keeps only in-frame clonotypes and omits some of them. V, J and clone size reflect that table, while D and trimming were determined from the DNA. The sample lists 150,000 to 200,000 clones, 87% seen once, with more than 5% in the top ten. The specimen was peripheral blood. This TCR derives from a human donor in a cohort sampled during active COVID-19.

CDR3 DNA: TGTGCCAGCCGCCGGGACAACGCGAACACCGGGGAGCTGTTTTTT. Encoded protein: CASRRDNANTGELFF. The chain uses TRBV6-2 or TRBV6-3 and TRBJ2-2, with D perhaps matching TRBD1 (6 bases). Germline CDR1 MNHEY, CDR2 SVGEGT. V lost 8 bases, J lost 0 bases, and 13 bases lay in between. The length of the CDR3 is 15 residues.